The rows below give T cell receptor beta chains drawn from one sample of a study of T cell repertoires in cytomegalovirus infection. TCRdb reprocessed the reads with MiXCR, giving one entry per CDR3 protein. The sample includes some 390,000 distinct CDR3 sequences, 15% to 20% of them seen just once. Sequenced input: PBMCs. These receptors came from a human donor in good health (CMV status not recorded). Some clones in this sample may be carry-over from other donors' samples. Both conserved end residues are part of each CDR3. Fields, in order: CDR3 protein, CDR3 DNA, V gene, D gene, clone size, J gene. The D gene is left open where the match is weak. For some rows the clone size is stated as once, few or many, or as a class when expanded; others skip it.

CDR3: CSAGPQRYEQYF
DNA: TGCAGCGCCGGACCCCAGCGATACGAGCAGTACTTC
V: TRBV29-1
D: NA
size: NA
J: TRBJ2-7

CDR3: CASSSFSGPQHF
DNA: TGTGCCAGCAGCTCCTTCTCTGGACCCCAGCATTTT
V: TRBV7-2
D: NA
size: many
J: TRBJ1-5

CDR3: CSVDRDGGETQYF
DNA: TGCAGCGTGGACCGGGACGGAGGGGAGACCCAGTACTTC
V: TRBV29-1
D: NA
size: NA
J: TRBJ2-5

CDR3: CASSLASYNSPLHF
DNA: TGTGCCAGCAGCTTAGCCTCCTATAATTCACCCCTCCACTTT
V: TRBV7-8
D: NA
size: many
J: TRBJ1-6

CDR3: CASSDSGQGDEKLFF
DNA: TGTGCCAGCAGTGACTCGGGACAGGGAGATGAAAAACTGTTTTTT
V: TRBV6-1
D: TRBD1
size: many
J: TRBJ1-4

CDR3: CASSQTQDRGTDTQYF
DNA: TGTGCCAGCAGCCAGACCCAGGATAGGGGTACAGATACGCAGTATTTT
V: TRBV7-2
D: NA
size: NA
J: TRBJ2-3

CDR3: CASTRIPGTSGGVGYNEQFF
DNA: TGTGCCAGCACCCGAATCCCTGGGACTAGCGGGGGGGTAGGCTACAATGAGCAGTTCTTC
V: TRBV4-2
D: TRBD2
size: NA
J: TRBJ2-1

CDR3: CVSSFGTGTMGDYTF
DNA: TGTGTCAGCAGCTTCGGGACAGGGACCATGGGTGACTACACCTTC
V: TRBV7-2
D: TRBD1
size: NA
J: TRBJ1-2

CDR3: CASSQRTVTQQFF
DNA: TGTGCCAGCAGCCAAAGGACAGTCACCCAGCAGTTCTTC
V: TRBV7-6
D: NA
size: many
J: TRBJ2-1

CDR3: CANGGGNSPLHF
DNA: TGTGCCAACGGGGGGGGTAATTCACCCCTCCACTTT
V: TRBV2
D: NA
size: NA
J: TRBJ1-6

CDR3: CSARDGAGGVPDTQYF
DNA: TGCAGTGCTAGAGATGGGGCAGGGGGGGTCCCAGATACGCAGTATTTT
V: TRBV20-1
D: NA
size: NA
J: TRBJ2-3

CDR3: CASGPSFIREPGANVLTF
DNA: TGTGCCAGCGGCCCGAGCTTTATCAGGGAGCCTGGGGCCAACGTCCTGACTTTC
V: TRBV7-9
D: NA
size: many
J: TRBJ2-6

CDR3: CASSLSTSSYNSPLHF
DNA: TGTGCCAGCAGCTTATCGACGTCCTCGTATAATTCACCCCTCCACTTT
V: TRBV11-2
D: NA
size: many
J: TRBJ1-6

CDR3: CASSFAGGFNEQFF
DNA: TGCGCCAGCAGCTTCGCAGGGGGCTTCAATGAGCAGTTCTTC
V: TRBV5-1
D: TRBD1
size: NA
J: TRBJ2-1

CDR3: CASSLVRGNTEAFF
DNA: TGTGCCAGCAGCTTAGTACGGGGGAACACTGAAGCTTTCTTT
V: TRBV7-9
D: NA
size: many
J: TRBJ1-1

CDR3: CSARDRLYSGNTIYF
DNA: TGCAGTGCTAGAGATCGGCTCTACTCTGGAAACACCATATATTTT
V: TRBV20-1
D: NA
size: NA
J: TRBJ1-3

CDR3: CASSLAPYNQPQHF
DNA: TGTGCCAGCAGCTTGGCACCGTACAATCAGCCCCAGCATTTT
V: TRBV5-4
D: NA
size: once
J: TRBJ1-5

CDR3: CASSPARASLQAETQYF
DNA: TGTGCCAGCTCACCCGCGAGGGCATCCCTACAAGCAGAGACCCAGTACTTC
V: TRBV18
D: NA
size: few
J: TRBJ2-5

CDR3: CASSQSVDRTYGYTF
DNA: TGTGCCAGCAGTCAATCGGTGGACAGGACCTATGGCTACACCTTC
V: TRBV12-3/TRBV12-4
D: TRBD1
size: NA
J: TRBJ1-2

CDR3: CASSQPGQGYNEQFF
DNA: TGCGCCAGCAGCCAACCGGGACAGGGCTACAATGAGCAGTTCTTC
V: TRBV4-1
D: TRBD1
size: many
J: TRBJ2-1

CDR3: CSATGQGGRSGELFF
DNA: TGCAGTGCAACCGGACAGGGTGGGAGGTCCGGGGAGCTGTTTTTT
V: TRBV20-1
D: TRBD1
size: few
J: TRBJ2-2

CDR3: CASRYQRGFSETQYF
DNA: TGTGCCAGCAGGTACCAAAGGGGTTTCTCGGAGACCCAGTACTTC
V: TRBV5-6
D: NA
size: few
J: TRBJ2-5

CDR3: CASSAWGGNQPQHF
DNA: TGCGCCAGCAGCGCTTGGGGAGGCAATCAGCCCCAGCATTTT
V: TRBV23-1
D: NA
size: few
J: TRBJ1-5

CDR3: CASSFSDDGELFF
DNA: TGTGCCAGCAGCTTTTCCGACGACGGGGAGCTGTTTTTT
V: TRBV7-2
D: NA
size: many
J: TRBJ2-2

CDR3: CASSQGGPGASYNEQFF
DNA: TGCGCCAGCAGCCAAGGGGGCCCCGGGGCCTCCTACAATGAGCAGTTCTTC
V: TRBV4-3
D: NA
size: few
J: TRBJ2-1

CDR3: CASSLVASSGNTIYF
DNA: TGTGCCAGCAGCTTAGTCGCAAGCTCTGGAAACACCATATATTTT
V: TRBV7-2
D: NA
size: many
J: TRBJ1-3

CDR3: CSAQLGSYEQYF
DNA: TGCAGTGCTCAGCTTGGATCGTACGAGCAGTACTTC
V: TRBV20-1
D: NA
size: few
J: TRBJ2-7

CDR3: CASRPHGTSGFQETQYF
DNA: TGTGCCAGCAGACCTCACGGGACTAGCGGCTTCCAAGAGACCCAGTACTTC
V: TRBV6-2/TRBV6-3
D: TRBD2
size: few
J: TRBJ2-5

CDR3: CASGDRRNGNTIYF
DNA: TGTGCCAGCGGAGACAGGAGAAACGGAAACACCATATATTTT
V: TRBV2
D: NA
size: few
J: TRBJ1-3

CDR3: CASSPSDWSEQYF
DNA: TGTGCCAGCAGCCCTTCCGACTGGAGCGAGCAGTACTTC
V: TRBV5-4
D: NA
size: few
J: TRBJ2-7

CDR3: CASNPRTGMGDTQYF
DNA: TGTGCCAGCAACCCAAGGACCGGGATGGGAGATACGCAGTATTTT
V: TRBV7-8
D: NA
size: many
J: TRBJ2-3

CDR3: CASSPGNTWQFF
DNA: TGTGCCAGCAGCCCCGGGAACACTTGGCAGTTCTTC
V: TRBV7-8
D: NA
size: many
J: TRBJ2-1

CDR3: CASRKTGENTEAFF
DNA: TGTGCCAGCAGGAAAACAGGGGAGAACACTGAAGCTTTCTTT
V: TRBV6-5
D: TRBD1
size: NA
J: TRBJ1-1

CDR3: CASSSDWNTEAFF
DNA: TGTGCCAGCAGCTCCGACTGGAACACTGAAGCTTTCTTT
V: TRBV7-2
D: NA
size: many
J: TRBJ1-1

CDR3: CASSLGDTSYGYTF
DNA: TGTGCCAGCAGCTTAGGTGACACCTCCTATGGCTACACCTTC
V: TRBV7-9
D: NA
size: NA
J: TRBJ1-2

CDR3: CASSPSIDTQYF
DNA: TGTGCCAGCAGCCCCAGTATAGATACGCAGTATTTT
V: TRBV12-3/TRBV12-4
D: NA
size: NA
J: TRBJ2-3

CDR3: CASSLWAGQSYEQYF
DNA: TGTGCCAGCAGTTTATGGGCAGGGCAGTCCTACGAGCAGTACTTC
V: TRBV12-3/TRBV12-4
D: NA
size: few
J: TRBJ2-7

CDR3: CASSSAGETQYF
DNA: TGTGCCAGCAGCTCCGCTGGGGAGACCCAGTACTTC
V: TRBV13
D: NA
size: NA
J: TRBJ2-5

CDR3: CASRPTPGLAFSGELFF
DNA: TGCGCCAGCAGACCGACACCGGGACTAGCGTTTTCCGGGGAGCTGTTTTTT
V: TRBV5-1
D: TRBD2
size: NA
J: TRBJ2-2

CDR3: CASSSPGMGGGYTF
DNA: TGTGCCAGCAGTTCCCCCGGGATGGGAGGCGGCTACACCTTC
V: TRBV12-3/TRBV12-4
D: NA
size: NA
J: TRBJ1-2

CDR3: CASRTRGVNTEAFF
DNA: TGTGCCAGCAGGACCCGTGGGGTGAACACTGAAGCTTTCTTT
V: TRBV2
D: NA
size: few
J: TRBJ1-1

CDR3: CASSFLHSGEQYF
DNA: TGTGCCAGCAGCTTCCTACACTCGGGGGAGCAGTACTTC
V: TRBV7-2
D: NA
size: many
J: TRBJ2-7

CDR3: CASARQKITDTQYF
DNA: TGTGCCAGCGCCAGACAGAAAATCACAGATACGCAGTATTTT
V: TRBV6-6
D: NA
size: NA
J: TRBJ2-3

CDR3: CASSVGGSETDTQYF
DNA: TGCGCCAGCAGCGTCGGCGGGAGTGAGACAGATACGCAGTATTTT
V: TRBV5-1
D: TRBD2
size: few
J: TRBJ2-3

CDR3: CAIRPSTGDTEAFF
DNA: TGTGCCATCAGGCCCTCCACAGGTGACACTGAAGCTTTCTTT
V: TRBV10-3
D: NA
size: few
J: TRBJ1-1

CDR3: CASTRTGEVSPLHF
DNA: TGTGCCAGCACCCGGACAGGGGAGGTTTCACCCCTCCACTTT
V: TRBV28
D: TRBD1
size: few
J: TRBJ1-6

CDR3: CASSMRRGEAFF
DNA: TGTGCCAGCAGCATGAGGCGGGGCGAAGCTTTCTTT
V: TRBV7-6
D: NA
size: NA
J: TRBJ1-1

CDR3: CASAEGSVNQPQHF
DNA: TGTGCCAGCGCCGAGGGGAGCGTTAATCAGCCCCAGCATTTT
V: TRBV6-2/TRBV6-3
D: NA
size: few
J: TRBJ1-5

CDR3: CASSSGQGMTRYF
DNA: TGTGCCAGCAGCTCAGGACAGGGGATGACGCGGTACTTC
V: TRBV7-2
D: TRBD1
size: many
J: TRBJ2-5

CDR3: CAWERGFNQPQHF
DNA: TGTGCCTGGGAAAGGGGTTTCAATCAGCCCCAGCATTTT
V: TRBV30
D: NA
size: NA
J: TRBJ1-5

CDR3: CASSSPYEHYGYTF
DNA: TGTGCCAGTAGTAGTCCATACGAGCACTATGGCTACACCTTC
V: TRBV19
D: NA
size: many
J: TRBJ1-2

CDR3: CASTQGEGGYTF
DNA: TGTGCCAGCACACAGGGAGAGGGTGGCTACACCTTC
V: TRBV2
D: NA
size: NA
J: TRBJ1-2

CDR3: CSAPSVGTSGVYEQYF
DNA: TGCAGTGCTCCGTCGGTCGGGACTAGCGGAGTATACGAGCAGTACTTC
V: TRBV20-1
D: TRBD2
size: NA
J: TRBJ2-7

CDR3: CASSLAHGEVAFF
DNA: TGTGCCAGCAGCTTAGCTCACGGGGAAGTAGCTTTCTTT
V: TRBV11-2
D: NA
size: NA
J: TRBJ1-1

CDR3: CASRRGQNTGELFF
DNA: TGCGCCAGCAGGAGGGGCCAGAACACCGGGGAGCTGTTTTTT
V: TRBV4-3
D: NA
size: many
J: TRBJ2-2

CDR3: CASSSRRDRGLNEQFF
DNA: TGTGCCAGCAGCTCCCGCCGGGACAGGGGCCTAAATGAGCAGTTCTTC
V: TRBV11-2
D: TRBD1
size: NA
J: TRBJ2-1

CDR3: CASSLSIVGGEQFF
DNA: TGTGCCAGTAGTCTCTCTATCGTGGGGGGAGAGCAGTTCTTC
V: TRBV19
D: NA
size: NA
J: TRBJ2-1